This is a list of T cell receptor beta chains from one sample in a study of response to subunit inactivated influenza vaccine. Via MiXCR, TCRdb re-called the RT-PCR reads, giving one row per CDR3 protein. The sample holds hundreds of thousands of distinct CDR3 sequences, around 15% seen once. Source: PBMCs from blood, taken 14 to 15 days before vaccination. These receptor sequences come from a man aged 45-65 years who received an inactivated influenza vaccine. CDR3s include the opening cysteine and the closing phenylalanine or tryptophan. A D gene is named only where the DNA matches it firmly. Rows may omit the clone size; those that give it use once, few, many or a size class.

TRBV3-2,many,TRBJ2-7,.,TGTGCCAGCAGCCAAGGGGGGGCCTACGAGCAGTACTTC,CASSQGGAYEQYF
TRBV7-8,few,TRBJ2-7,.,TGTGCCAGCAGCTTCGGCAGGGCCAACGAGCAGTACTTC,CASSFGRANEQYF
TRBV5-6,.,TRBJ2-5,.,TGTGCCAGCAGCTTGGGCGCTAGCAGTAACTACCAGGAGACCCAGTACTTC,CASSLGASSNYQETQYF
TRBV20-1,few,TRBJ1-1,.,TGCAGTGCTAGTTCGCAACCGAACACTGAAGCTTTCTTT,CSASSQPNTEAFF
TRBV19,once,TRBJ1-5,TRBD1,TGTGCCAGTAGAGTGGGACAGGGCTACAATCAGCCCCAGCATTTT,CASRVGQGYNQPQHF
TRBV7-9,few,TRBJ1-1,.,TGTGCCAGCAGCTTCCGACGCTCGAACACTGAAGCTTTCTTT,CASSFRRSNTEAFF
TRBV18,few,TRBJ1-6,.,TGTGCCAGCTCACCTGTACACAATAATTCACCCCTCCACTTT,CASSPVHNNSPLHF
TRBV7-2,.,TRBJ2-3,TRBD1,TGTGCCAGCAGCTTATTTTCGGGACAGCATACGCAGTATTTT,CASSLFSGQHTQYF
TRBV3-1,.,TRBJ2-1,TRBD2,TGTGCCAGCAGCCAAGATACCCGGACTAGCGGGAGGGGTGAGCAGTTCTTC,CASSQDTRTSGRGEQFF
TRBV28,.,TRBJ2-4,TRBD2,TGTGCCAGCAGCCCCCTCGGGTTTGGGGGGGGAGTAGCCAAAAACATTCAGTACTTC,CASSPLGFGGGVAKNIQYF
TRBV4-3,.,TRBJ2-1,.,TGCGCCAGCAGCCAAGACCCCCGCAAGTACAATGAGCAGTTCTTC,CASSQDPRKYNEQFF
TRBV29-1,.,TRBJ2-7,.,TGCAGCGTTGATTTGAGACTTGCCTACGAGCAGTACTTC,CSVDLRLAYEQYF
TRBV7-2,few,TRBJ2-1,TRBD1,TGTGCCAGCTCCGGACAGGGGATCGGCAATGAGCAGTTCTTC,CASSGQGIGNEQFF
TRBV3-1,few,TRBJ2-1,.,TGTGCCAGCAGCCAAGGGGGGGGGGCCGGTGAGCAGTTCTTC,CASSQGGGAGEQFF
TRBV7-2,few,TRBJ2-7,TRBD2,TGTGCCAGCACCCGAGGGCTAGCGGGAGGAATATCCTACGAGCAGTACTTC,CASTRGLAGGISYEQYF
TRBV4-1,.,TRBJ2-7,.,TGCGCCAGCAGCCAAGCGGTGAGCCTTAAGTACGAGCAGTACTTC,CASSQAVSLKYEQYF
TRBV3-1,few,TRBJ2-7,.,TGTGCCAGCAGCCAAGTTAGGGACTGGAGCTCCTACGAGCAGTACTTC,CASSQVRDWSSYEQYF
TRBV20-1,many,TRBJ1-1,.,TGCAGTGCCCCGGACACATTTGAAGCTTTCTTT,CSAPDTFEAFF
TRBV3-1,few,TRBJ2-5,.,TGTGCCAGCAGACGACACAGACAGGGGGAGACTAGCGGAGCTACGGAGACCCAGTACTTC,CASRRHRQGETSGATETQYF
TRBV7-9,.,TRBJ1-1,.,TGTGCCAGCAGCTTCCGGGTCCCTGAAGCTTTCTTT,CASSFRVPEAFF
TRBV12-3/TRBV12-4,few,TRBJ1-4,.,TGTGCCAGCAGTTTACGAAATAGAGAAAAACTGTTTTTT,CASSLRNREKLFF
TRBV28,.,TRBJ2-1,.,TGTGCCAGCGTCAAAAGAGTGTGGGGCTCCTACAATGAGCAGTTCTTC,CASVKRVWGSYNEQFF
TRBV5-6,.,TRBJ1-2,.,TGTGCCAGCAGGACCCGGGACACCAATAACTATGGCTACACCTTC,CASRTRDTNNYGYTF
TRBV20-1,few,TRBJ2-7,TRBD1,TGCAGTGCTAGGCCCGGGACAGCCTCCTACGAGCAGTACTTC,CSARPGTASYEQYF
TRBV5-1,.,TRBJ2-5,TRBD1,TGCGCCAGCAGCTCCCTACAGGGGGAAGAGACCCAGTACTTC,CASSSLQGEETQYF
TRBV5-8,.,TRBJ1-5,.,TGTGCCAGCAGCTTGGGACAGGTTAGCAATCAGCCCCAGCATTTT,CASSLGQVSNQPQHF
TRBV6-2/TRBV6-3,.,TRBJ2-1,TRBD2,TGTGCCAGCAGTATCCAACTAGCGCGTAATGAGCAGTTCTTC,CASSIQLARNEQFF
TRBV20-1,.,TRBJ2-4,.,TGCAGTGCTCGGGCGGATCAACCCCAGTACTTC,CSARADQPQYF
TRBV25-1,.,TRBJ2-1,.,TGTGCCAGCAGTGAAGGGCGGGATGAGCAGTTCTTC,CASSEGRDEQFF
TRBV16,.,TRBJ2-3,.,TGTGCCAGCAGCCAATCGAACCAGGGGCGTTACACAGATACGCAGTATTTT,CASSQSNQGRYTDTQYF
TRBV12-3/TRBV12-4,.,TRBJ2-2,.,TGTGCCAGCAGCCTAGGAGGGGTTATAACCGGGGAGCTGTTTTTT,CASSLGGVITGELFF
TRBV10-1,.,TRBJ2-1,.,TGCGCCAGCAGTGAGTTGGGAAAAGGGGGGAATGAGCAGTTCTTC,CASSELGKGGNEQFF
TRBV5-1,.,TRBJ2-3,TRBD2,TGCGCCAGCAGTAGCGGGGGGGCCTTCACAGATACGCAGTATTTT,CASSSGGAFTDTQYF
TRBV6-2/TRBV6-3,many,TRBJ2-1,.,TGTGCCAGCAGTTATTCGCCTTTGGGCGGCCTTTACAATGAGCAGTTCTTC,CASSYSPLGGLYNEQFF
TRBV12-3/TRBV12-4,.,TRBJ2-5,TRBD1,TGTGCCAGCAGGGACCAGGGGGAGGAGACCCAGTACTTC,CASRDQGEETQYF
TRBV15,few,TRBJ1-2,TRBD1,TGTGCCACCAGGGGACAGGATTATGGCTACACCTTC,CATRGQDYGYTF
TRBV19,.,TRBJ2-3,.,TGTGCCAGTAGGATGGAAGGTACGCAGTATTTT,CASRMEGTQYF
TRBV3-1,.,TRBJ2-1,.,TGTGCCAGCAGCCAAGGGTGGAGTCGGAGGGCCAATGAGCAGTTCTTC,CASSQGWSRRANEQFF
TRBV5-4,few,TRBJ2-2,TRBD1,TGTGCCAGCAGCCGGGACAGGGTTACCACCGGGGAGCTGTTTTTT,CASSRDRVTTGELFF
TRBV20-1,.,TRBJ2-7,TRBD1,TGCAGTGCGAGGACAGGAACCTACGAGCAGTACTTC,CSARTGTYEQYF
TRBV11-2,.,TRBJ2-7,.,TGTGCCAGCAGCTATGGACTTCTCGAGCAGTACTTC,CASSYGLLEQYF
TRBV29-1,few,TRBJ2-2,TRBD2,TGCAGCGCGGCGGTAGCGGGGAACACCGGGGAGCTGTTTTTT,CSAAVAGNTGELFF
TRBV6-2/TRBV6-3,few,TRBJ1-2,.,TGTGCCAGCAGCCGTCTTTCCTATGGCTACACCTTC,CASSRLSYGYTF
TRBV20-1,few,TRBJ2-7,TRBD2,TGCAGTGCGTTCCGGGACTACTATTCCGGGCAGTACTTC,CSAFRDYYSGQYF
TRBV5-1,.,TRBJ1-4,.,TGCGCCAGCAGCTTGGATGGAAGAACGGCTGAAAAACTGTTTTTT,CASSLDGRTAEKLFF
TRBV5-8,few,TRBJ2-2,.,TGTGCCAGCAGCCGCACCGGACCGCGGAACACCGGGGAGCTGTTTTTT,CASSRTGPRNTGELFF
TRBV6-5,many,TRBJ2-2,.,TGTGCCAGCAGTTACTCGGGTCCCGATCCCGGGGAGCTGTTTTTT,CASSYSGPDPGELFF
TRBV5-1,few,TRBJ2-2,.,TGCGCCAGCAGCCCGCAGGGGTTCGGGGAGCTGTTTTTT,CASSPQGFGELFF
TRBV12-3/TRBV12-4,few,TRBJ2-2,.,TGTGCCAGCAGTTACCGACCCGGAGGCGCCGGGGAGCTGTTTTTT,CASSYRPGGAGELFF
TRBV5-1,few,TRBJ2-7,TRBD2,TGCGCCAGCAGACCTCCAATGGGGCTAGCGGGCAACTACGAGCAGTACTTC,CASRPPMGLAGNYEQYF
TRBV10-3,many,TRBJ1-6,TRBD1,TGTGCCATCAGTGGACAGGGGCATTCACCCCTCCACTTT,CAISGQGHSPLHF
TRBV12-3/TRBV12-4,few,TRBJ2-2,.,TGTGCCACCTTCGAGGTGGGACGCACCGGGGAGCTGTTTTTT,CATFEVGRTGELFF
TRBV5-1,few,TRBJ2-3,TRBD1,TGCGCCAGCAGCTGGGACAGGGTTGAAGATACGCAGTATTTT,CASSWDRVEDTQYF
TRBV29-1,many,TRBJ2-1,.,TGCAGCGTTGAAGATTCGGGGGCTAGTGAGCAGTTCTTC,CSVEDSGASEQFF
TRBV7-8,many,TRBJ2-2,.,TGTGCCAGCAGCTCCGTAAGGTTATCGTCCGGGGAGCTGTTTTTT,CASSSVRLSSGELFF